This T cell receptor (beta chain) came from a study of T-cell reconstitution after alpha-beta-depleted transplantation in children. General study points: Expanded clones from the graft, numbering several hundred, reportedly supplied alpha-beta T cells about two months after transplant. Certain patients had high TCRbeta diversity at day 60, and it came from recipient T cells and thymic progenitors that survived. Counts and diversity of T cells one year after transplant came mostly from newly produced T cells.

As it was prepared, the TCRbeta library received unique molecular identifiers. TCRdb redid the calling of the PCR reads with MiXCR, one entry per CDR3 protein. The sample has 300,000 to 350,000 distinct CDR3 sequences, 23% seen once. The germline V gene encodes CDR1 SEHNR and CDR2 FQNEAQ (reference sequence). The V gene lost 1 base and the J gene lost 3 bases, with 12 bases spanning the gap. The CDR3 extends over 15 amino acids. Details on this clonotype: Its matching antigen is unknown.

Sequenced material: PBMCs, mostly from graft donor cells, taken 180 days after TCRalphabeta/CD19-depleted stem cell transplant. J is TRBJ1-1 and V is TRBV7-9; D may be TRBD1 (6 bases). The receptor was derived from a male patient between 10 and 17 years old who had a stem cell transplant for acute lymphoblastic leukemia, so the T cells may come from the graft donor. CDR3 residues: CASSLEGGIDTEAFF. For the CDR3, the DNA is TGTGCCAGCAGCTTAGAAGGGGGGATTGACACTGAAGCTTTCTTT.